This T cell receptor (beta chain) is from a study of cytomegalovirus exposure and HLA in healthy donors. The primer mix had 60 Vbeta and 13 Jbeta primers. Method: immunoSEQ multiplex PCR; TCRdb's copy keeps in-frame clones and lacks some. The sample carries some 120,000 clones, 70% to 85% recorded once. V was pared by 0 bases and J by 3 bases, with 17 bases between. This CDR3 is 17 amino acids long. Germline V gene lookup returns CDR1 KGHSH and CDR2 LQKENI. The rearrangement joins TRBV18 to TRBJ1-1; a possible D gene is TRBD1 (6 bases). The specimen was PBMCs. This TCR was sampled from a man in his forties or fifties in good health and CMV-seropositive. CDR3 bases: TGTGCCAGCTCACCACCGGTTTTTCAGGGGCGCGACACTGAAGCTTTCTTT. It encodes CASSPPVFQGRDTEAFF.